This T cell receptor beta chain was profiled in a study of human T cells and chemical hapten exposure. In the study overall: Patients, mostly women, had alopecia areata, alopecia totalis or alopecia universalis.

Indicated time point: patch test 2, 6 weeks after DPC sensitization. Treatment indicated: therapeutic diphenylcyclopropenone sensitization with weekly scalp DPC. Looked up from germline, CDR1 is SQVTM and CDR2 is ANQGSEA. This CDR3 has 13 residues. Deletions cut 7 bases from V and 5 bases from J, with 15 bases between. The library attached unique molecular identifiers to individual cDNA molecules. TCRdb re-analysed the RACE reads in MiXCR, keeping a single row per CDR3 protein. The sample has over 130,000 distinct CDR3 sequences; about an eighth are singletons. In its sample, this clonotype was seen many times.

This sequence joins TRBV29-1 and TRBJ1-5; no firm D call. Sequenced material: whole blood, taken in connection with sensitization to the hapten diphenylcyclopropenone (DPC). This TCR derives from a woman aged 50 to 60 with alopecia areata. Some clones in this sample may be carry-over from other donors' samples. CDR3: CSAEVNQDQPQHF. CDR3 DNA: TGCAGCGCCGAGGTTAATCAGGATCAGCCCCAGCATTTT. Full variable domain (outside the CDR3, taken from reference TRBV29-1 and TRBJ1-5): SAVISQKPSRDICQRGTSLTIQCQVDSQVTMMFWYRQQPGQSLTLIATANQGSEATYESGFVIDKFPISRPNLTFSTLTVSNMSPEDSSIYLCSAEVNQDQPQHFGDGTRLSIL.